Following are 18 T cell receptor beta chains from one sample sequenced in a study of T-cell memory formation after mild COVID-19. MiXCR was run by TCRdb on the 5' RACE reads, yielding one entry per CDR3 protein. The sample has about 38,000 distinct CDR3 sequences, over 10% seen once. The sequenced sample consisted of PBMCs or a T cell subset sorted from them (not recorded which). The receptors were gathered from a man in his late teens or twenties who had mild COVID-19 (a few samples of this study predate the infection). Cell type and time point are not known.

This clonotype was seen repeatedly, ten times or more. This chain joins TRBV20-1 and TRBJ2-3; D may be TRBD2 (6 bases). This CDR3 region has 12 residues. Trimming removed 5 bases from V and 6 bases from J, with 12 bases in between. Looked up from germline, CDR1 is DFQATT and CDR2 is SNEGSKA (reference sequence). CDR3: CSADAGSDTQYF. CDR3 DNA sequence: TGCAGTGCTGACGCGGGGTCGGATACGCAGTATTTT.

This chain links TRBV7-2 with TRBJ1-1, with no clear D. Trimming shortened V by 6 bases and J by 3 bases, and 14 bases separated the two germline ends. Germline V gives CDR1 SGHTA, CDR2 FQGNSA. The CDR3 has 14 residues. CDR3 in DNA: TGTGCCAGCAGTCTACACATGGGAGACACTGAAGCTTTCTTT. Protein: CASSLHMGDTEAFF.

This clonotype came up many times. V is TRBV6-5 and J is TRBJ2-2; the D gene is possibly TRBD2 (6 bases). V was pared by 8 bases and J by 1 base, with 8 bases between. This CDR3 is built from 13 residues. Germline CDR1 MNHEY, CDR2 SVGAGI. The CDR3 reads CASVEGNTGELFF. DNA of the CDR3: TGTGCCAGCGTGGAGGGGAACACCGGGGAGCTGTTTTTT.

This clonotype appeared many times. V is TRBV19 and J is TRBJ1-6, with no clear D. Germline V gene data show CDR1 as LNHDA and CDR2 as SQIVND (reference sequence). This CDR3 spans 14 amino acids. Trimming stripped 3 bases from V and 4 bases from J, with 7 bases between. For the CDR3, the DNA is TGTGCCAGTAGTATTCGCCCGTATAATTCACCCCTCCACTTT. It yields the protein CASSIRPYNSPLHF. The entire variable domain, with the rest obtained from reference TRBV19 and TRBJ1-6, is as follows: DGGITQSPKYLFRKEGQNVTLSCEQNLNHDAMYWYRQDPGQGLRLIYYSQIVNDFQKGDIAEGYSVSREKKESFPLTVTSAQKNPTAFYLCASSIRPYNSPLHFGNGTRLTVT.

In this sample, this clonotype turned up many times. The chain uses TRBV20-1 and TRBJ2-1; 8 bases map to TRBD2. CDR3 length equals 17 residues. The V gene's germline CDR1 is DFQATT and CDR2 SNEGSKA (reference sequence). V shed 4 bases, J shed 4 bases, and the junction held 15 bases outside the gene matches. DNA for the CDR3: TGCAGTGCTACCCAAGTGCGCGGGGGGCCCGGATACAATGAGCAGTTCTTC. It specifies CSATQVRGGPGYNEQFF.

Ten or more counts support this clonotype. The chain has TRBV4-1 and TRBJ1-1; D gene ambiguous. Looked up from germline, CDR1 is MGHRA and CDR2 is YSYEKL. V was shortened by 1 base and J by 11 bases, with 14 bases between the two germline ends. This CDR3 contains 13 residues. Here the CDR3 reads CASSQVEVAAAFF. In nucleotides, the CDR3 is TGCGCCAGCAGCCAAGTAGAAGTCGCGGCCGCTTTCTTT.

This clonotype was seen at least ten times. The chain has TRBV15 and TRBJ1-5; TRBD1 agrees at 8 bases. CDR1 and CDR2 from the germline V gene are LNHNV and YYDKDF (reference sequence). The CDR3 runs 15 residues. Losses at the gene ends were 0 bases for V and 7 bases for J; bases not matched to a gene: 5. This CDR3 is CATSRDRGPGQPQHF. CDR3 sequence (DNA): TGTGCCACCAGCAGAGACAGGGGGCCCGGGCAGCCCCAGCATTTT.

There are many counts of this clonotype. The V gene is TRBV28, the J gene TRBJ1-5; 8 bases fit TRBD1. The CDR3 runs to 18 residues. The J segment lost 4 bases and the V segment lost 0 bases, leaving 11 bases of the junction unmatched. Germline V CDR1 and CDR2: MDHEN, SYDVKM. The CDR3 here is CASSLWRGTGGQNQPQHF. The CDR3 bases are TGTGCCAGCAGTTTATGGAGGGGGACAGGAGGGCAGAATCAGCCCCAGCATTTT.

This clonotype has a handful of counts. This chain links TRBV11-1 with TRBJ2-3; the D is unclear. Trimming took 8 bases from V and 3 from J, leaving 6 bases between them. Germline V gene lookup returns CDR1 SGHAT and CDR2 FQDESV (reference sequence). This CDR3 is built from 11 residues. CDR3 coding DNA: TGTGCCAGCGCCCAGACAGATACGCAGTATTTT. As protein: CASAQTDTQYF.

In this sample, this clonotype turned up many times. The genes are TRBV25-1 and TRBJ2-5; either TRBD1 or TRBD2 may supply D (6 bases each). The CDR3 extends over 14 amino acids. CDR1 MGHDK and CDR2 SYGVNS come from the germline V gene. The germline V and J ends were trimmed by 6 bases and 4 bases, with 15 bases remaining between them. CDR3 residues: CASSMSGAGETQYF. The DNA for the CDR3 is TGTGCCAGCAGCATGTCGGGGGCCGGAGAGACCCAGTACTTC.

Ten or more counts support this clonotype. This chain connects TRBV7-9 to TRBJ1-2; tentative D call: TRBD1 (5 bases). This CDR3 has 16 residues. The germline gives CDR1 SEHNR, CDR2 FQNEAQ (reference sequence). The V end was cut by 5 bases, the J end by 0 bases, with 16 bases between. CDR3 in DNA: TGTGCCAGCAGCCCAGGGAAATCAGCTTCTAACTATGGCTACACCTTC. It specifies CASSPGKSASNYGYTF.

J is TRBJ1-2 and V is TRBV20-1, with unresolved D. Germline lookup yields CDR1 DFQATT and CDR2 SNEGSKA (reference sequence). The CDR3 loop spans 12 amino acids. Trimming left V 3 bases short and J 2 bases short, with 7 bases between. In nucleotides, the CDR3 is TGCAGTGCTAGTTCGGACAACTATGGCTACACCTTC. This gives the protein CSASSDNYGYTF.

This clonotype was recorded at least ten times. The chain recombines TRBV7-9 with TRBJ2-1; the D gene is possibly TRBD2 (5 bases). Looked up from germline, CDR1 is SEHNR and CDR2 is FQNEAQ (reference sequence). This CDR3 has 15 residues. The V gene lost 1 base and the J gene lost 8 bases, with 15 bases spanning the gap. The CDR3 is CASSLGAERVHEQFF. In nucleotides, the CDR3 is TGTGCCAGCAGCTTAGGAGCGGAGAGGGTTCATGAGCAGTTCTTC. The variable domain in full, completed from reference TRBV7-9 and TRBJ2-1, reads DTGVSQNPRHKITKRGQNVTFRCDPISEHNRLYWYRQTLGQGPEFLTYFQNEAQLEKSRLLSDRFSAERPKGSFSTLEIQRTEQGDSAMYLCASSLGAERVHEQFFGPGTRLTVL.

There are many counts of this clonotype. This chain connects TRBV6-4 to TRBJ2-3; TRBD2 agrees at 10 bases. CDR3 size: 15 residues. Germline CDR1 and CDR2: MRHNA and SNTAGT. Germline trimming cut 4 bases from V and 2 bases from J; bases unmatched to any gene: 3. Here the CDR3 DNA reads TGTGCCAGCAGTGCGAGCGGGGGGGCCACAGATACGCAGTATTTT. Translated, it gives CASSASGGATDTQYF.

This clonotype was detected ten times or more. This chain links TRBV25-1 with TRBJ1-2; D call uncertain. Trimming removed 5 bases at V and 3 bases at J, with 13 bases between. The CDR3 is made up of 14 amino acids. Per the germline V gene, CDR1 is MGHDK and CDR2 is SYGVNS. CDR3: CASSRSSQYYGYTF. CDR3 bases: TGTGCCAGCAGTCGCTCCAGTCAGTACTATGGCTACACCTTC.

This clonotype was counted ten times or more. The chain uses TRBV4-1 and TRBJ1-2; D possibly corresponds to TRBD1 (5 bases). Trimming cost V 4 bases and J 4 bases, with 13 bases left between them. The V gene's germline CDR1 is MGHRA and CDR2 YSYEKL. The CDR3 covers 14 residues. Here the CDR3 DNA reads TGCGCCAGCAGCCGAGGGGCCAGCTCCTATGGCTACACCTTC. Amino acids: CASSRGASSYGYTF.

This clonotype was detected ten times or more. The V call is TRBV15, the J call TRBJ1-5; D gene ambiguous. The length of the CDR3 is 13 residues. Deletions cut 2 bases from V and 11 bases from J, with 13 bases between. The germline CDR1 and CDR2 sequences are LNHNV and YYDKDF (reference sequence). CDR3: CATSRNVRQAQHF. CDR3 DNA: TGTGCCACCAGCAGAAACGTAAGGCAGGCCCAGCATTTT.

The genes are TRBV5-1 and TRBJ2-6; weak D call: TRBD1 (5 bases). The CDR3 extends over 16 amino acids. Per the germline V gene, CDR1 is SGHRS and CDR2 is YFSETQ. Trimming removed 0 bases at V and 0 bases at J, with 7 bases between. The CDR3 here is CASSLATGSGANVLTF. CDR3 in DNA: TGCGCCAGCAGCTTGGCCACAGGCTCTGGGGCCAACGTCCTGACTTTC. The full variable domain, in which reference TRBV5-1 and TRBJ2-6 provide the parts outside the CDR3, is KAGVTQTPRYLIKTRGQQVTLSCSPISGHRSVSWYQQTPGQGLQFLFEYFSETQRNKGNFPGRFSGRQFSNSRSEMNVSTLELGDSALYLCASSLATGSGANVLTFGAGSRLTVL.